The clone carrying this T cell receptor (beta chain) was found once. This entry is derived from a study of blood T cell repertoires in COVID-19. Study background: The United States, Italy and Spain supplied acute and convalescent COVID-19 samples. T cells, B-cell-depleted T cells, or PBMCs supplied cDNA or gDNA.

Trimming cost V 0 bases and J 2 bases, with 18 bases left between them. Germline CDR1 reads MNHNS; CDR2 reads SASEGT. CDR3 size: 18 residues. Authors' processing steps: The assay estimated nucleated cells by amplifying reference gene primers. Assay used: immunoSEQ multiplex PCR; TCRdb lists only in-frame clones, some missing. V, J and clone size are those of that table, while D and trimming were read from the DNA. The repertoire includes some 170,000 clones, more than 75% of them detected once, and more than 7.5% sits in the top ten. The receptor was isolated from a woman in her sixties or seventies with acute or convalescent COVID-19. J is TRBJ2-3 and V is TRBV6-1; weak D call: TRBD2 (6 bases). The sequencing input was peripheral blood. The CDR3: CASSEALQAGGTTDTQYF. In DNA form, the CDR3 reads TGTGCCAGCAGTGAAGCGCTTCAGGCAGGAGGGACCACAGATACGCAGTATTTT.